Each of the 17 T cell receptor beta chains below was sequenced from the same sample in a study of cytomegalovirus exposure and HLA in healthy donors. 60 Vbeta and 13 Jbeta primers were used in PCR. The method was immunoSEQ multiplex PCR; TCRdb's version includes in-frame clones alone and lacks a portion of them. The data contain about 200,000 clones, around 80% of them singletons. The sequenced sample consisted of PBMCs. These receptors were collected from a man aged 40-55 years in good health and CMV-seropositive.

The chain uses TRBV4-1 and TRBJ2-1; 12 bases line up with TRBD2. This CDR3 is built from 16 residues. V dropped 0 bases and J dropped 6; count of bases not matched to a gene: 3. Germline loops: CDR1 MGHRA, CDR2 YSYEKL. The CDR3: CASSQDATSGSNEQFF. CDR3 sequence (DNA): TGCGCCAGCAGCCAAGATGCGACTAGCGGGAGCAATGAGCAGTTCTTC.

This chain joins TRBV9 and TRBJ2-3; a weak D match, TRBD2 (6 bases). The CDR3 totals 15 residues. Trimming took off 2 bases at V and 4 bases at J, with 14 bases between the two ends. Germline V CDR1 and CDR2: SGDLS, YYNGEE. The CDR3 here is CASSVPVGEADTQYF. The CDR3 DNA follows: TGTGCCAGCAGCGTCCCAGTGGGGGAGGCAGATACGCAGTATTTT.

The CDR3 region has the DNA TGTGCCAGCAGCCGGGGGGCTAGCGGGAGGGCCGCGACCGGGGAGCTGTTTTTT. This codes for CASSRGASGRAATGELFF. This chain connects TRBV7-2 to TRBJ2-2; 12 nucleotides agree with TRBD2. Looked up from germline, CDR1 is SGHTA and CDR2 is FQGNSA. V shed 5 bases and J 5 bases; nucleotides not matched to a gene: 12. This CDR3 spans 18 amino acids.

This clone was counted a few times. This chain uses TRBV10-3 with TRBJ2-3; D ambiguous. Germline V gene data show CDR1 as ENHRY and CDR2 as SYGVKD. There are 13 residues in the CDR3. V gave up 4 bases and J gave up 2 bases, with 7 bases separating them. DNA of the CDR3: TGTGCCATCAGTGGCGGCCCCACAGATACGCAGTATTTT. It translates to CAISGGPTDTQYF.

This sequence joins TRBV7-9 and TRBJ1-2; no firm D call. Germline CDR1 SEHNR, CDR2 FQNEAQ (reference sequence). V was shortened by 1 base and J by 2 bases, with 11 bases between the two germline ends. The CDR3 is made up of 15 amino acids. CDR3 in amino acids: CASSLGGLKNYGYTF. CDR3 nucleotides: TGTGCCAGCAGCTTAGGAGGGCTAAAGAACTATGGCTACACCTTC.

This clone was observed a handful of times. The J gene is TRBJ1-1, the V gene TRBV5-4, with no clear D. Trimming cost V 2 bases and J 0 bases, with 11 bases left between them. Germline CDR1 is SGHNT and CDR2 is YYREEE (reference sequence). The CDR3 loop spans 15 amino acids. CDR3 region: CASSLGLALNTEAFF. The CDR3 nucleotides are TGTGCCAGCAGCTTAGGACTGGCGCTGAACACTGAAGCTTTCTTT. Full variable domain (missing parts from reference TRBV5-4 and TRBJ1-1): ETGVTQSPTHLIKTRGQQVTLRCSSQSGHNTVSWYQQALGQGPQFIFQYYREEENGRGNFPPRFSGLQFPNYSSELNVNALELDDSALYLCASSLGLALNTEAFFGQGTRLTVV.

The chain employs TRBV25-1 and TRBJ2-1; the D gene is possibly TRBD2 (5 bases). Per the germline V gene, CDR1 is MGHDK and CDR2 is SYGVNS. This CDR3 region has 14 residues. The V and J ends lost 6 bases and 8 bases respectively, with 17 bases between them. The CDR3 spells CASSASHNWDEQFF. CDR3 nucleotide sequence: TGTGCCAGCAGCGCTAGCCATAATTGGGATGAGCAGTTCTTC.

This clone has more than one count but fewer than ten. This chain joins TRBV7-9 and TRBJ2-7, with 9 bases that match TRBD2. With V trimmed by 5 bases and J by 7 bases, 9 bases remained unmatched. The length of the CDR3 is 14 residues. CDR1 and CDR2 from the germline V gene are SEHNR and FQNEAQ (reference sequence). The CDR3 here is CASSPSGLAREQYV. CDR3 nucleotide sequence: TGTGCCAGCAGCCCCTCGGGACTAGCACGGGAGCAGTACGTC.

V is TRBV27 and J is TRBJ1-2; 7 bases align to TRBD1. Germline CDR1 MNHEY, CDR2 SMNVEV (reference sequence). V dropped 6 bases and J dropped 2; count of bases not matched to a gene: 6. The CDR3 has 14 amino acids. CDR3 sequence reads: CASSPGQANYGYTF. Here the CDR3 DNA reads TGTGCCAGCAGCCCCGGACAGGCGAACTATGGCTACACCTTC.

The gene calls are TRBV11-2 and TRBJ2-5, with a tentative D call TRBD2 (7 bases). V lost 4 bases and J lost 5, with 8 bases in between. The V gene's germline CDR1 is SGHAT and CDR2 FQNNGV. The CDR3 totals 12 residues. The CDR3 spells CASSWGGETQYF. The CDR3 nucleotides read TGTGCCAGCAGCTGGGGGGGCGAGACCCAGTACTTC.

The chain employs TRBV5-1 and TRBJ2-7, with D possibly being TRBD2 (6 bases). V was pared by 4 bases and J by 3 bases, with 17 bases between. CDR3 size: 15 residues. CDR1 SGHRS and CDR2 YFSETQ come from the germline V gene. CDR3 protein: CASSRRAEALYEQYF. CDR3 DNA: TGCGCCAGCAGCCGGAGGGCAGAAGCTCTCTACGAGCAGTACTTC.

The genes are TRBV6-5 and TRBJ2-7; D is perhaps TRBD2 (7 bases). CDR1 and CDR2 from the germline V gene are MNHEY and SVGAGI. Trimming removed 10 bases at V and 5 bases at J, with 24 bases between. The CDR3 is made up of 15 amino acids. CDR3 amino acids: CATAPPWGGANEQYF. In DNA, the CDR3 is TGTGCCACCGCTCCTCCTTGGGGGGGGGCGAACGAGCAGTACTTC.

The DNA of the CDR3 is TGTGCCAGCAGCTTCCCCCTAGTGTCCTACGAGCAGTACGTC. Translated, it gives CASSFPLVSYEQYV. V gene TRBV11-2 combines with J gene TRBJ2-7; D call uncertain. The CDR3 runs to 14 residues. Trimming took 3 bases from V and 1 from J, leaving 10 bases between them. Germline V gene lookup returns CDR1 SGHAT and CDR2 FQNNGV.

The chain uses TRBV5-8 and TRBJ2-6; 13 bases fit TRBD2. Trimming removed 4 bases from V and 3 bases from J; junction bases left unmatched: 13. There are 20 residues in the CDR3. Germline CDR1 reads SGHTS; CDR2 reads YDEGEE. The CDR3 loop is CASSPPRGTSGNFGANVLTF. The CDR3 DNA is TGTGCCAGCAGCCCCCCCCGCGGGACTAGCGGGAATTTTGGGGCCAACGTCCTGACTTTC.

V is TRBV5-1 and J is TRBJ2-1; 9 positions match TRBD1. Germline loops: CDR1 SGHRS, CDR2 YFSETQ. This CDR3 is 18 amino acids long. V lost 4 bases to trimming and J lost 8 bases; unmatched junction nucleotides: 19. This chain's CDR3 is CASSAYPPSGQGIDEQFF. The CDR3 DNA is TGCGCCAGCAGCGCTTATCCCCCTTCGGGACAGGGAATCGATGAGCAGTTCTTC.

In DNA, the CDR3 is TGTGCCAGCAGTTACTCGAGGTACACTGAAGCTTTCTTT. This encodes CASSYSRYTEAFF. The V gene is TRBV6-6, the J gene TRBJ1-1; D ambiguous. CDR3 length: 13 residues. The V and J ends lost 0 bases and 3 bases respectively, with 5 bases between them. Germline CDR1 and CDR2: MNHNY and SVGAGI (reference sequence).

The V gene is TRBV4-1, the J gene TRBJ2-3, with 9 bases matching TRBD2. This CDR3 is 19 amino acids long. CDR1 MGHRA and CDR2 YSYEKL come from the germline V gene. V lost 0 bases and J lost 0; bases outside the gene matches: 10. The CDR3 sequence: CASSQDLLAGLASTDTQYF. The CDR3 DNA reads TGCGCCAGCAGCCAAGATCTACTAGCGGGCCTAGCAAGCACAGATACGCAGTATTTT.